This TCR beta chain was identified in a study of long-term antiretroviral therapy in people with HIV. Study-level points and caveats: In the period from about 2003 to 2018, blood was collected, possibly under older ART regimens. It was observed that HIV repertoires exhibited narrower CDR3 length ranges than controls. Clonal expansions arising prior to ART prevailed in the repertoire at every time point.

HIV-positive participants were all treated in the United States. The CDR3 covers 19 residues. From germline, CDR1 is SGHTA and CDR2 FQGNSA. V lost 4 bases, J lost 0 bases, and 21 bases lay in between. A note on this clone: Its specificity is not known.

At the survey level, the v3.0 immunoSEQ assay was run. Profiled with immunoSEQ multiplex PCR; TCRdb holds only in-frame clones, not every one. The profile shows tens of thousands of clones, around four fifths of them singletons. This sample comprised unsorted PBMCs, obtained 1.9 years after starting antiretroviral therapy. The chain joins TRBV7-2 to TRBJ1-4; tentative D call: TRBD1 (5 bases). The source of this sequence is a woman aged 45-65 years with HIV. The CDR3 region is CASSSAPAGRLATNEKLFF. The CDR3 bases are TGTGCCAGCAGCTCGGCACCGGCGGGGCGCTTAGCAACTAATGAAAAACTGTTTTTT.